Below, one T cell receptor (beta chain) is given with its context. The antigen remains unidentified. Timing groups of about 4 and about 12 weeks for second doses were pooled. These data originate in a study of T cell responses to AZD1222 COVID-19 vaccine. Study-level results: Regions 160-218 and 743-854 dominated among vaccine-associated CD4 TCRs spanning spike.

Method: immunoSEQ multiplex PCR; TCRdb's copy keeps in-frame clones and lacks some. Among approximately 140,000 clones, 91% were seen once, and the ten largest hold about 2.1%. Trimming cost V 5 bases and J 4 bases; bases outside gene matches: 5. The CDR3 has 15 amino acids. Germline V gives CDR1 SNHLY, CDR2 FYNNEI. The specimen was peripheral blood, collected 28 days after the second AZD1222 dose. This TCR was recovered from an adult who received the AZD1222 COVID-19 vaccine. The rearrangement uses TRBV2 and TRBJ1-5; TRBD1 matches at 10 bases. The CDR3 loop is CASSLPGQGNQPQHF. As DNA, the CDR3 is TGTGCCAGCAGTCTTCCGGGACAGGGGAATCAGCCCCAGCATTTT. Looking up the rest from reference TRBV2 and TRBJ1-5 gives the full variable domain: EPEVTQTPSHQVTQMGQEVILRCVPISNHLYFYWYRQILGQKVEFLVSFYNNEISEKSEIFDDQFSVERPDGSNFTLKIRSTKLEDSAMYFCASSLPGQGNQPQHFGDGTRLSIL.